This TCR beta chain was retrieved from a study of blood T cell repertoires in COVID-19. Overall study context: The study drew acute and convalescent COVID-19 samples from the United States, Italy and Spain.

Profiled with immunoSEQ multiplex PCR; TCRdb holds only in-frame clones, not every one. The sample records about 79,000 clones, 80% to 90% being singletons. This sequence was found in an older man with active or convalescent COVID-19. The sequenced material came from peripheral blood.

CDR3 sequence (DNA): TGTGCCAGCAGTTACTCGACTCGCGAGCAGTACTTC. Translated, it gives CASSYSTREQYF. V is TRBV6-6 and J is TRBJ2-7; D ambiguous. Germline CDR1 reads MNHNY; CDR2 reads SVGAGI (reference sequence). The CDR3 covers 12 residues. The ends were cut back, 0 bases at V and 6 bases at J, with 6 bases in the middle.